The 17 T cell receptor beta chains below were found in one sample sequenced in a study of blood T cell repertoires in COVID-19. Assay used: immunoSEQ multiplex PCR; TCRdb lists only in-frame clones, some missing. Found here are 45,000 or so clones, about four fifths of them singletons; the top ten hold roughly 4.6%. The sample taken for sequencing was peripheral blood. These receptors were taken from a woman aged 70 to 79 with acute or convalescent COVID-19.

This chain links TRBV12-3 or TRBV12-4 with TRBJ2-2, with D unresolved. The length of the CDR3 is 13 residues. The V gene lost 2 bases and the J gene lost 8 bases, with 9 bases spanning the gap. CDR3 sequence reads: CASSLSGGGELFF. CDR3 in DNA: TGTGCCAGCAGTTTATCCGGCGGAGGGGAGCTGTTTTTT.

The chain joins TRBV27 to TRBJ2-6; 7 positions match TRBD1. Germline V gene sequence: CDR1 MNHEY, CDR2 SMNVEV (reference sequence). V was clipped by 8 bases and J by 2 bases; unmatched bases: 6. The CDR3 runs to 15 residues. CDR3 loop: CASLSQGAGANVLTF. The CDR3, as DNA: TGTGCCAGCTTATCTCAGGGGGCTGGGGCCAACGTCCTGACTTTC.

Written as DNA, the CDR3 is TGCGCCAGCAGCTTGGCCTTGGCGGTTTCCTACGAGCAGTACTTC. Its protein is CASSLALAVSYEQYF. J is TRBJ2-7 and V is TRBV5-1; no clear D gene. Germline values: CDR1 SGHRS, CDR2 YFSETQ. Trimming pared 0 bases from V and 1 base from J, leaving 11 bases between. The CDR3 loop spans 15 amino acids.

V usage is TRBV18 and J usage is TRBJ1-4, with D maybe TRBD1 (5 bases). Trimming took off 4 bases at V and 0 bases at J, with 9 bases between the two ends. CDR1 and CDR2 from the germline V gene are KGHSH and LQKENI. The CDR3 extends over 15 amino acids. CDR3 loop: CASSQQGATNEKLFF. DNA of the CDR3: TGTGCCAGCTCACAGCAAGGGGCAACTAATGAAAAACTGTTTTTT.

The rearrangement links TRBV6-2 or TRBV6-3 to TRBJ2-3; D gene unclear. Trimming pared 5 bases from V and 2 bases from J, leaving 11 bases between. Germline V gene lookup returns CDR1 MNHEY and CDR2 SVGEGT. The CDR3 consists of 14 residues. This chain's CDR3 is CASSLAYDTDTQYF. CDR3 DNA sequence: TGTGCCAGCAGTCTGGCTTACGACACAGATACGCAGTATTTT.

The V gene is TRBV7-2, the J gene TRBJ2-1; 7 bases agree with TRBD2. CDR3 length: 15 residues. After removal of 5 bases from V and 2 bases from J, the junction contained 6 bases not matched to a gene. CDR1 is SGHTA and CDR2 is FQGNSA in the germline V gene. The CDR3 DNA sequence: TGTGCCAGCAGCAGGGCCCGGGAGGCCTACAATGAGCAGTTCTTC. It codes for CASSRAREAYNEQFF.

The rearrangement uses TRBV15 and TRBJ2-3, with TRBD2 matching over 8 bases. The CDR3 is 13 amino acids. Germline CDR1 is LNHNV and CDR2 is YYDKDF (reference sequence). Trimming cost V 5 bases and J 4 bases; bases outside gene matches: 2. For the CDR3, the DNA is TGTGCCACCAGCGGACTAGCAGCAGATACGCAGTATTTT. As protein: CATSGLAADTQYF.

The count of this clone is one. The V gene is TRBV3-1 (or the pseudogene TRBV3-2), the J gene TRBJ2-5, with TRBD1 matching 11 bases. CDR3 length: 16 residues. CDR1 is LGHDT, CDR2 YNNKEL, per germline (reference sequence). The junction had 6 bases not matched to a gene; V was cut back by 5 bases and J by 1 base. CDR3 region: CASSSRDRGIQETQYF. The DNA for the CDR3 is TGTGCCAGCAGCAGCCGGGACAGGGGGATCCAAGAGACCCAGTACTTC.

The rearrangement joins TRBV19 to TRBJ2-2, with D unclear. The germline V gene encodes CDR1 LNHDA and CDR2 SQIVND (reference sequence). Trimming removed 5 bases from V and 5 bases from J, with 9 bases in between. There are 13 residues in the CDR3. Here the CDR3 DNA reads TGTGCCAGTAGTTTGTATATGACCGGGGAGCTGTTTTTT. Its protein product is CASSLYMTGELFF.

The chain has TRBV7-9 and TRBJ2-5, with a tentative D call TRBD2 (5 bases). Germline-derived CDR1 and CDR2 are SEHNR and FQNEAQ (reference sequence). The V and J ends lost 0 bases and 2 bases respectively, with 10 bases between them. The CDR3 covers 15 residues. CDR3 protein: CASSLALGVQETQYF. Written as DNA, the CDR3 is TGTGCCAGCAGCTTAGCGCTGGGAGTACAAGAGACCCAGTACTTC.

The V and J genes are TRBV14 and TRBJ2-7; D might be TRBD1 (6 bases). This CDR3 contains 13 residues. V shed 4 bases and J shed 10 bases, with 17 bases lying between them. Germline V gene data show CDR1 as SGHDN and CDR2 as FVKESK. CDR3 sequence: CASSRDRGQKQYF. The CDR3 nucleotides read TGTGCCAGCAGCCGAGACAGAGGACAGAAACAGTACTTC. Variable domain in full (rest from reference TRBV14 and TRBJ2-7): EAGVTQFPSHSVIEKGQTVTLRCDPISGHDNLYWYRRVMGKEIKFLLHFVKESKQDESGMPNNRFLAERTGGTYSTLKVQPAELEDSGVYFCASSRDRGQKQYFGPGTRLTVT.

The rearrangement uses TRBV6-5 and TRBJ1-6; D ambiguous. This CDR3 contains 12 residues. CDR1 is MNHEY and CDR2 is SVGAGI in the germline V gene. Trimming pared 5 bases from V and 4 bases from J, leaving 3 bases between. Written as DNA, the CDR3 is TGTGCCAGCAGTACTTATAATTCACCCCTCCACTTT. Protein sequence: CASSTYNSPLHF.

The gene calls are TRBV5-1 and TRBJ2-5; 8 bases align to TRBD2. Germline V CDR1 and CDR2: SGHRS, YFSETQ. The CDR3 sequence is 13 residues long. V dropped 2 bases and J dropped 5; count of bases not matched to a gene: 2. This chain's CDR3 is CASSFSGTETQYF. DNA of the CDR3: TGCGCCAGCAGCTTTAGCGGGACTGAGACCCAGTACTTC.

CDR3 nucleotide sequence: TGTGCCAGCCCAGCCTCGGATAGCGGGAGTAATCCGTGGAATGAGCAGTTCTTC. Residues: CASPASDSGSNPWNEQFF. The J gene is TRBJ2-1, the V gene TRBV18; 9 bases match TRBD2. The CDR3 has 18 residues. Trimming took 8 bases from V and 7 from J; bases not matched to a gene: 21. CDR1 is KGHSH, CDR2 LQKENI, per germline.

The rearrangement uses TRBV7-3 and TRBJ2-1; TRBD2 aligns across 7 bases. Germline lookup yields CDR1 SGHTA and CDR2 FQGTGA. V shed 5 bases and J 7 bases; nucleotides not matched to a gene: 8. The CDR3 is 14 amino acids. CDR3: CASSPSTSSNEQFF. CDR3 nucleotides: TGTGCCAGCAGCCCCTCGACTAGCTCAAATGAGCAGTTCTTC.

This clone was recorded only once. The V and J genes are TRBV19 and TRBJ1-2, with 8 nucleotides matching TRBD1. The CDR3 consists of 15 residues. V trimming: 5 bases; J trimming: 0 bases; junction bases outside the gene matches: 5. Germline V gene data show CDR1 as LNHDA and CDR2 as SQIVND (reference sequence). The CDR3 spells CASSPGQGANYGYTF. In DNA, the CDR3 is TGTGCCAGTAGTCCCGGACAGGGAGCTAACTATGGCTACACCTTC.

The chain is built from TRBV27 and TRBJ2-1; no definite D call. The length of the CDR3 is 13 residues. The V gene's germline CDR1 is MNHEY and CDR2 SMNVEV (reference sequence). Trimming left V 6 bases short and J 10 bases short, with 16 bases between. The CDR3 reads CASSEPRRWEQFF. The DNA for the CDR3 is TGTGCCAGCAGCGAACCGAGAAGATGGGAGCAGTTCTTC.